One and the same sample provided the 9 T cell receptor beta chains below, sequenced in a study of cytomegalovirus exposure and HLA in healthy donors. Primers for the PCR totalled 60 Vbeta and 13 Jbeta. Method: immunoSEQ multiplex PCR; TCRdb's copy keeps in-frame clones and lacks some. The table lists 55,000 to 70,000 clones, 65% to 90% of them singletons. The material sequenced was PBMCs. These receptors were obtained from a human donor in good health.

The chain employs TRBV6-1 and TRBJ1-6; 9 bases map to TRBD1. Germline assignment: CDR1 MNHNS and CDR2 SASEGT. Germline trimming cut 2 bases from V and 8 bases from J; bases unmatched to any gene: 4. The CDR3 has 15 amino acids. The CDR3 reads CASSEPGQGHSPLHF. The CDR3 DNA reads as TGTGCCAGCAGTGAACCGGGACAGGGACATTCACCCCTCCACTTT.

CDR3 in amino acids: CASSYRGKNTEAFF. CDR3 nucleotides: TGTGCCAGCAGTTACCGAGGGAAGAACACTGAAGCTTTCTTT. V gene TRBV6-6 combines with J gene TRBJ1-1; D call uncertain. This CDR3 has 14 residues. V was trimmed by 2 bases and J by 1 base, leaving 8 bases between them. CDR1 and CDR2 from the germline V gene are MNHNY and SVGAGI (reference sequence).

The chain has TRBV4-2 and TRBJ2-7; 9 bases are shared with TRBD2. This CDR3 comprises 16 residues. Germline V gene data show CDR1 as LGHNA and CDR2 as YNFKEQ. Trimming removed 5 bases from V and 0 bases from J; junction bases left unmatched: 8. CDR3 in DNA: TGTGCCAGCAGCTCGCCTCATAGCGGGAGCTCCTACGAGCAGTACTTC. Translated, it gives CASSSPHSGSSYEQYF.

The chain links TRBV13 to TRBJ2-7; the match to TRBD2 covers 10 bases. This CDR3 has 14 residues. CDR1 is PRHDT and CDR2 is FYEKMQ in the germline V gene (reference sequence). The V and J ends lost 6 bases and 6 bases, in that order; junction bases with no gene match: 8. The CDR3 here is CASRPGLAVSEQYF. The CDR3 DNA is TGTGCCAGCAGACCTGGACTAGCGGTAAGCGAGCAGTACTTC.

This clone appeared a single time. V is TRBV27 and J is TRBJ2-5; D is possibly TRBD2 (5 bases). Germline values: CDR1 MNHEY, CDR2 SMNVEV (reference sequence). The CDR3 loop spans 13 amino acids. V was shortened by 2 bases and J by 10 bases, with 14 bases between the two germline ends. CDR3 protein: CASSLPGSRDQYF. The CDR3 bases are TGTGCCAGCAGTTTACCCGGTTCGAGGGACCAGTACTTC.

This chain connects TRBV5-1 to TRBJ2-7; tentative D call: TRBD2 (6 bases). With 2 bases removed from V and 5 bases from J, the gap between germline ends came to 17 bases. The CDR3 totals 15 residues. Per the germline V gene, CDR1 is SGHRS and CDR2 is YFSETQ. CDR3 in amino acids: CASSLPTRSVDEQYF. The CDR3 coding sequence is TGCGCCAGCAGCTTACCGACTAGGTCGGTTGACGAGCAGTACTTC.

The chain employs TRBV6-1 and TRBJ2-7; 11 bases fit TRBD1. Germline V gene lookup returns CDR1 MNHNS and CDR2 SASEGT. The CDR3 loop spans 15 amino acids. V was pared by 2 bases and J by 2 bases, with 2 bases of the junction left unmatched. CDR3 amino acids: CASSERGQGAYEQYF. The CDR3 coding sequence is TGTGCCAGCAGTGAAAGGGGACAGGGGGCCTACGAGCAGTACTTC.

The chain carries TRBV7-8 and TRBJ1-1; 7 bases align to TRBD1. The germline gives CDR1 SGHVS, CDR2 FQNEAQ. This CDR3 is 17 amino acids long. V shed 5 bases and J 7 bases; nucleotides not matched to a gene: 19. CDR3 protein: CASSPSEGARGGREAFF. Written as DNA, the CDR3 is TGTGCCAGCAGCCCTAGTGAGGGGGCACGGGGTGGCCGTGAAGCTTTCTTT.

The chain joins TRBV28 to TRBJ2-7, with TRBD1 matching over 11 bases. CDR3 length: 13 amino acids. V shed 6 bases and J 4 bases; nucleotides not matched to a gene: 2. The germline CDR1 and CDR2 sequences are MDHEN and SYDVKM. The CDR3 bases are TGTGCCAGCAGCCGGGACAGGGGGTACGAGCAGTACTTC. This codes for CASSRDRGYEQYF.